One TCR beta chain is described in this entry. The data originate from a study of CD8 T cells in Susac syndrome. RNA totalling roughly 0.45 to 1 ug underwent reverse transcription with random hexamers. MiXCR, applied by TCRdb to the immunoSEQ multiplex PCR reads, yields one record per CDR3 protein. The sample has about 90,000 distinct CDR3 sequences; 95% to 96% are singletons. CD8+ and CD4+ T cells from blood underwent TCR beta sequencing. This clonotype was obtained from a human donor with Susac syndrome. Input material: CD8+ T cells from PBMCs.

CDR3 bases: TGTGCCAGCAGTCAGACTAGTTATTTGGATACGCAGTATTTT. Translated: CASSQTSYLDTQYF. The genes are TRBV12-3 or TRBV12-4 and TRBJ2-3; a possible D gene is TRBD2 (6 bases). Trimming stripped 5 bases from V and 6 bases from J, with 15 bases between. CDR3 length: 14 residues.